The clone carrying this T cell receptor (beta chain) occurred many times. The CDR3 sequence is 14 residues long. The germline V and J ends were trimmed by 0 bases and 10 bases, with 10 bases remaining between them. Germline-derived CDR1 and CDR2 are SGHVS and FQNEAQ. These data belong to a study of regulatory T cells in long-lasting Graves disease. Study at large: The study enrolled newly diagnosed Graves' patients on antithyroid drugs under 3 months.

The time point here: newly diagnosed GD, antithyroid drugs for less than 3 months. PBMCs were the source of the RNA used for TCR sequencing. Per American Thyroid Association guidelines, Graves' disease was diagnosed. Construction of TCR beta libraries relied on iRepertoire HTBI primers and on Arm-PCR targeting CDR3 regions. Each CDR3 protein is one row after TCRdb ran MiXCR on the multiplex PCR reads. The table shows around 250,000 distinct CDR3 sequences, with around 17% occurring only once. Source: peripheral blood mononuclear cells (PBMCs), taken at new diagnosis, from a patient treated with antithyroid drugs. The sequence was collected from a female donor with Graves disease. V usage is TRBV7-8 and J usage is TRBJ1-6; weak D call: TRBD1 (5 bases). This CDR3 is CASSLAGARSPLHF. The CDR3 DNA sequence: TGTGCCAGCAGCTTAGCAGGGGCGCGGTCACCCCTCCACTTT.